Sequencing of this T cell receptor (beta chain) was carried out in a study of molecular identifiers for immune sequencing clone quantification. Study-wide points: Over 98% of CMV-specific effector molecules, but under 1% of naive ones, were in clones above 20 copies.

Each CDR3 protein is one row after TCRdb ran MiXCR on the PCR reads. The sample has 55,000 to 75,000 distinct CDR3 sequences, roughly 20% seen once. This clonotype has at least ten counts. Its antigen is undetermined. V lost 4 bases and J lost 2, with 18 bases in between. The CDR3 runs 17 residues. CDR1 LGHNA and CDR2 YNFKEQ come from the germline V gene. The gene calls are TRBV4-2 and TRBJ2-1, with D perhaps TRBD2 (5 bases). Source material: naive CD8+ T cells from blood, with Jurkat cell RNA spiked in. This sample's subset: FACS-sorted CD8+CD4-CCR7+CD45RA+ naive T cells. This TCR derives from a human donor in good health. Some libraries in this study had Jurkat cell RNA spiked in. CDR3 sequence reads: CASSPRPASPTYNEQFF. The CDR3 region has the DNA TGTGCCAGCAGCCCTAGACCGGCTAGCCCAACCTACAATGAGCAGTTCTTC.